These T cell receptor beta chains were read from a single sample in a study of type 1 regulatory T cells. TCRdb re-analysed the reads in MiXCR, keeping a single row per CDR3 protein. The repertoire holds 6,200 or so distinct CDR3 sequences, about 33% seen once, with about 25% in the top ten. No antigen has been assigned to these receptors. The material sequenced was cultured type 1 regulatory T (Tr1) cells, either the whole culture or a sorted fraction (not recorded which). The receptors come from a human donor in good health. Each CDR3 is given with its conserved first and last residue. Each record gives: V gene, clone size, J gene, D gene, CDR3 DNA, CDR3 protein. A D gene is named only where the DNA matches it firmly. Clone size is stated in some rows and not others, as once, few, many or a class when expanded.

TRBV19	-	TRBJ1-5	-	TGTGCCAGTAGTATAGATCAGAGGGCTTACAATCAGCCCCAGCATTTT	CASSIDQRAYNQPQHF
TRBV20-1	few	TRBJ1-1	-	TGCAGTGCTAGGCCCCTTGGGTCTGAAGCTTTCTTT	CSARPLGSEAFF
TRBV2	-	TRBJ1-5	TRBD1	TGTGCCAGCGGACAGGGACCAGGGCCCCAGCATTTT	CASGQGPGPQHF
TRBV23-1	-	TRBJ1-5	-	TGCGCCAGCAGTCAATCTCGGTGGAGCGGATACCCCAGACAGCCCCAGCATTTT	CASSQSRWSGYPRQPQHF
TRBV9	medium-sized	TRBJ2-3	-	TGTGCCAGCAGCGTAGACCTAGAGGAAGATACGCAGTATTTT	CASSVDLEEDTQYF
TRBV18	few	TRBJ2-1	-	TGTGCCAGCTCACCACCGGGATCCCACACCTACAATGAGCAGTTCTTC	CASSPPGSHTYNEQFF
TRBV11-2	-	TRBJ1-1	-	TGTGCCAGCAGCCCAGCCCTCGGGGGCACTGAAGCTTTCTTT	CASSPALGGTEAFF
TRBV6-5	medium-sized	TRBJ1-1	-	TGTGCCAGCAGTTACTCGAGGGGGTTAAGTGAAGCTTTCTTT	CASSYSRGLSEAFF
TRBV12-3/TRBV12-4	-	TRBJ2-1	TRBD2	TGTGCCAGCAGGAAAGTACTAGCGGGTACCTACAATGAGCAGTTCTTC	CASRKVLAGTYNEQFF
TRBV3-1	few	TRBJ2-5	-	TGTGCCAGCAGCCAACGGGGGACGTACCAAGAGACCCAGTACTTC	CASSQRGTYQETQYF
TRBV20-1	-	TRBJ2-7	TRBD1	TGCAGTGCTAGAGTACAAAACCCCGGGACAGGCGGTTTCTACGAGCAGTACTTC	CSARVQNPGTGGFYEQYF
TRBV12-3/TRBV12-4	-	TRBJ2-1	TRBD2	TGTGCCAGCAGTTTATATGGGCTAGCGGCCTCCTACAATGAGCAGTTCTTC	CASSLYGLAASYNEQFF
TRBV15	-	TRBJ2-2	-	-	CATSRDVTSLGGSCFF
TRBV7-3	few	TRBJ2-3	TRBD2	TGTGCCAGCAGCCAAAGAGCGGGAGTGGAATCTAGCACAGATACGCAGTATTTT	CASSQRAGVESSTDTQYF
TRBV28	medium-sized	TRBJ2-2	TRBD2	TGTGCCAGCGGGACCCAGGCTAGCGGGGGAGCCGGGGAGCTGTTTTTT	CASGTQASGGAGELFF
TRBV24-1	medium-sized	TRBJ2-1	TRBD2	TGTGCCACCAGTGATTCTGGGAAGAGCGAATACCGGGAGGGTGAGCAGTTCTTC	CATSDSGKSEYREGEQFF
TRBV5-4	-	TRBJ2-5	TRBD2	TGTGCCAGCAGCTTAGGGACTAGCGGGCTTCAAGAGACCCAGTACTTC	CASSLGTSGLQETQYF
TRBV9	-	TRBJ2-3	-	TGTGCCAGCAGCGCCACCACAGGGACCACAGATACGCAGTATTTT	CASSATTGTTDTQYF
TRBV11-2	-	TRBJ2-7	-	TGTGCCAGCAGCTCTATGGGGGGTTTAGGAACCTACGAGCAGTACTTC	CASSSMGGLGTYEQYF
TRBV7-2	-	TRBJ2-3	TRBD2	TGTGCCAGCAGCTGGGGACTACGCACAGATATGCAGTATTTT	CASSWGLRTDMQYF
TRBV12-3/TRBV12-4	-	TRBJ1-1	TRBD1	TGTGCCAGCAGAGCCGGACAGGGTGTGAACACTGAAGCTTTCTTT	CASRAGQGVNTEAFF
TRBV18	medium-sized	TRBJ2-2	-	TGTGCCAGCTCACCACATCAGGGGAACACCGGGGAGCTGTTTTTT	CASSPHQGNTGELFF
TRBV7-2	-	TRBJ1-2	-	TGTGCCAGCAGCTTAAACGGCGTGGGGGGCTACACCTTC	CASSLNGVGGYTF
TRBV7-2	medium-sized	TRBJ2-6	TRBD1	TGTGCCAGCAGCCCCTGGTCCGGGACAGGATCTGGGGCCAACGTCCTGACTTTC	CASSPWSGTGSGANVLTF
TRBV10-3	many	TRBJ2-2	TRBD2	TGTGCCATCAGTCCGAATAGCGGGACCCCCGGGGAGCTGTTTTTT	CAISPNSGTPGELFF
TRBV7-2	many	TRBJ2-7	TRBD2	TGTGCCAGCAGCACGGGACTAGCGGTCTACGAGCAGTACTTC	CASSTGLAVYEQYF
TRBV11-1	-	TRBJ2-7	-	TGTGCCAGCAGCCTCGGACCCACCTACGAGCAGTACTTC	CASSLGPTYEQYF
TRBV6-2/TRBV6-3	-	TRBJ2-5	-	TGTGCCACCCTTAAGGGCACCGGAAGAGCGACTCAAGAGACCCAGTACTTC	CATLKGTGRATQETQYF
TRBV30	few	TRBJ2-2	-	TGTGCCTGGAGGCGACTACCGAACACCGGGGAGCTGTTTTTT	CAWRRLPNTGELFF
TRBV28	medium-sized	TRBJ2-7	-	TGTGCCAGCAGTTTCGCTGAGAGCTCCTACGAGCAGTACTTC	CASSFAESSYEQYF
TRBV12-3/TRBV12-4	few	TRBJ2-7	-	TGTGCCAGCAGTTTAGGCGGCCACGAGCAGTACTTC	CASSLGGHEQYF
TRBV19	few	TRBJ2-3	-	TGTGCCAGTAGTCCACGGCCTGGTGTGGGAAAAGATACGCAGTATTTT	CASSPRPGVGKDTQYF
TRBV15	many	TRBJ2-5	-	TGTGCCACCAGCAGAGATCTTGTATCCCAAGAGACCCAGTACTTC	CATSRDLVSQETQYF
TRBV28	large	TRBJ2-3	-	TGTGCCAGCAGTTTACTGGAGGGTACGCAGTATTTT	CASSLLEGTQYF
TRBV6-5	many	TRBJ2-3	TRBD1	TGTGCCAGCAGTTGGGGACAGGGGGACAGATCCACAGATACGCAGTATTTT	CASSWGQGDRSTDTQYF
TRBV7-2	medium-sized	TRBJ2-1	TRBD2	TGTGCCAGCAGCTTAGAGGCGGGAGTAAGGAATGAGCAGTTCTTC	CASSLEAGVRNEQFF
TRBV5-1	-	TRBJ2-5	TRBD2	TGCGCCAGCAGCACATCGACTAGCGGGATACAAGAGACCCAGTACTTC	CASSTSTSGIQETQYF
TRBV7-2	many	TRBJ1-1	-	TGTGCCAGCAGCCCGGACATCCTGAGGGGGTTGAACACTGAAGCTTTCTTT	CASSPDILRGLNTEAFF
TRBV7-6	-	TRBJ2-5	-	TGTGCCAGCAGCCCAAGGCACAGCCGGGTGGTAGAGACCCAGTACTTC	CASSPRHSRVVETQYF